The 26 T cell receptor beta chains below were found in one sample sequenced in a study of T cell changes during pregnancy in multiple sclerosis. Repertoires were generated with immunoSEQ multiplex PCR, while TCRdb's copy carries only in-frame clones and drops some. The data contain about 69,000 clones, approximately 91% of them singletons. The sample consisted of peripheral blood, taken in the third trimester of pregnancy. These receptors all stem from a female donor with multiple sclerosis, enrolled in a pregnancy study.

The chain has TRBV9 and TRBJ1-2; D uncertain. Per the germline V gene, CDR1 is SGDLS and CDR2 is YYNGEE. This CDR3 has 15 residues. V lost 3 bases and J lost 4, with 16 bases in between. The DNA of the CDR3 is TGTGCCAGCAGCGCCCGGGTCAGAAGCTTCTATGGCTACACCTTC. It is translated as CASSARVRSFYGYTF.

J is TRBJ2-2 and V is TRBV5-1; D is possibly TRBD1 (6 bases). The CDR3 consists of 14 residues. Germline CDR1 is SGHRS and CDR2 is YFSETQ. Trimming stripped 0 bases from V and 7 bases from J, with 10 bases between. The CDR3 protein is CASSLGGHDGELFF. CDR3 DNA: TGCGCCAGCAGCTTGGGGGGGCATGACGGGGAGCTGTTTTTT.

V usage is TRBV6-5 and J usage is TRBJ1-1; 7 nucleotides align to TRBD1. The CDR3 is 15 amino acids. Trimming took 2 bases from V and 0 from J; bases not matched to a gene: 3. Germline CDR1 reads MNHEY; CDR2 reads SVGAGI. CDR3 DNA: TGTGCCAGCAGTTACAGGGGGCGAATGAACACTGAAGCTTTCTTT. Translating it yields CASSYRGRMNTEAFF.

This chain joins TRBV15 and TRBJ2-3; 11 bases align to TRBD2. V lost 3 bases, J lost 6 bases, and 5 bases stayed unmatched. The CDR3 contains 15 residues. Germline lookup yields CDR1 LNHNV and CDR2 YYDKDF (reference sequence). This CDR3 reads CATSRPSGGPDTQYF. CDR3 coding DNA: TGTGCCACCAGCAGGCCTAGCGGGGGGCCCGATACGCAGTATTTT. Variable domain in full (rest from reference TRBV15 and TRBJ2-3): DAMVIQNPRYQVTQFGKPVTLSCSQTLNHNVMYWYQQKSSQAPKLLFHYYDKDFNNEADTPDNFQSRRPNTSFCFLDIRSPGLGDTAMYLCATSRPSGGPDTQYFGPGTRLTVL.

The chain links TRBV6-6 to TRBJ2-5; 7 nucleotides match TRBD2. This CDR3 comprises 16 residues. Trimming cost V 0 bases and J 3 bases; bases outside gene matches: 7. The germline gives CDR1 MNHNY, CDR2 SVGAGI (reference sequence). The DNA of the CDR3 is TGTGCCAGCAGTTACTCGAAAATCCGGGGGGAAGAGACCCAGTACTTC. Translation gives CASSYSKIRGEETQYF.

DNA for the CDR3: TGCGCCAGCAGCAAAAATCGGGGTACTCAGGATGAGCAGTTCTTC. Translating it yields CASSKNRGTQDEQFF. This chain uses TRBV5-1 with TRBJ2-1, with D possibly being TRBD2 (5 bases). Germline V gives CDR1 SGHRS, CDR2 YFSETQ. Between the trimmed V and J ends, which lost 4 bases and 8 bases, there was a span of 19 bases. CDR3 size: 15 residues.

The gene calls are TRBV9 and TRBJ2-2; D is ambiguous. This CDR3 region has 12 residues. V lost 0 bases and J 8 bases, leaving 5 bases between the germline ends. The V gene's germline CDR1 is SGDLS and CDR2 YYNGEE. This CDR3 is CASSVVRGELFF. The CDR3 DNA reads TGTGCCAGCAGCGTAGTGAGAGGGGAGCTGTTTTTT.

V and J are TRBV19 and TRBJ1-2; D gene ambiguous. The CDR3 is made up of 13 amino acids. From germline, CDR1 is LNHDA and CDR2 SQIVND (reference sequence). Between the trimmed V and J ends, which lost 3 bases and 4 bases, there was a span of 9 bases. CDR3 residues: CASSIGQVYGYTF. The CDR3 DNA reads TGTGCCAGTAGTATTGGGCAGGTCTATGGCTACACCTTC.

This CDR3 reads CASSIRQGVGPQHF. CDR3 nucleotides: TGCGCCAGCAGCATAAGACAGGGGGTAGGGCCCCAGCATTTT. V gene TRBV5-1 combines with J gene TRBJ1-5, with 9 positions matching TRBD1. The CDR3 covers 14 residues. J was trimmed by 9 bases and V by 4 bases; bases with no gene match: 8. Germline-derived CDR1 and CDR2 are SGHRS and YFSETQ.

The genes are TRBV4-1 and TRBJ1-3, with D maybe TRBD1 (6 bases). CDR3 size: 17 residues. Trimming took off 4 bases at V and 2 bases at J, with 18 bases between the two ends. Germline-derived CDR1 and CDR2 are MGHRA and YSYEKL. This CDR3 reads CASSPAVQGNTGNTIYF. The CDR3 DNA reads TGCGCCAGCAGCCCAGCGGTCCAGGGGAACACTGGAAACACCATATATTTT.

V gene TRBV28 combines with J gene TRBJ2-7; 7 positions match TRBD1. The germline V gene has CDR1 MDHEN and CDR2 SYDVKM. J lost 2 bases, V lost 8 bases, and 12 bases had no gene match. The CDR3 totals 15 residues. This CDR3 is CASLSPGTVPYEQYF. Written as DNA, the CDR3 is TGTGCCAGCTTGTCCCCCGGGACAGTTCCCTACGAGCAGTACTTC.

The rearrangement uses TRBV5-1 and TRBJ2-2, with 7 nucleotides matching TRBD1. The CDR3 extends over 17 amino acids. CDR1 and CDR2 from the germline V gene are SGHRS and YFSETQ. The trim removed 5 bases at V and 1 base at J, leaving 11 bases unmatched. CDR3 in DNA: TGCGCCAGCAGGCCCGGGACAGTTAACTGGAACACCGGGGAGCTGTTTTTT. It is translated as CASRPGTVNWNTGELFF.

The rearrangement joins TRBV7-9 to TRBJ1-2; possibly TRBD1 for D (6 bases). With 2 bases removed from V and 6 bases from J, the gap between germline ends came to 10 bases. The CDR3 consists of 13 residues. The V gene's germline CDR1 is SEHNR and CDR2 FQNEAQ (reference sequence). The CDR3: CASSLQGRDGYTF. The CDR3 DNA sequence: TGTGCCAGCAGCTTACAGGGGCGCGATGGCTACACCTTC.

The chain recombines TRBV2 with TRBJ2-5; a possible D gene is TRBD1 (5 bases). V was shortened by 7 bases and J by 1 base, with 13 bases between the two germline ends. This CDR3 is built from 14 residues. The germline V gene encodes CDR1 SNHLY and CDR2 FYNNEI. CDR3 sequence (DNA): TGTGCCAGCACCCCATTGACAGTCCAAGAGACCCAGTACTTC. Translation gives CASTPLTVQETQYF.

This clone has more than one count but fewer than ten. V is TRBV5-1 and J is TRBJ2-5, with 9 bases lining up with TRBD2. The CDR3 extends over 16 amino acids. Germline CDR1 and CDR2: SGHRS and YFSETQ. The J segment lost 5 bases and the V segment lost 3 bases, leaving 11 bases of the junction unmatched. CDR3: CASSSGLAPGVETQYF. The CDR3 DNA is TGCGCCAGCAGCTCGGGACTAGCCCCGGGAGTCGAGACCCAGTACTTC. Together with reference TRBV5-1 and TRBJ2-5, the CDR3 gives the full variable domain: KAGVTQTPRYLIKTRGQQVTLSCSPISGHRSVSWYQQTPGQGLQFLFEYFSETQRNKGNFPGRFSGRQFSNSRSEMNVSTLELGDSALYLCASSSGLAPGVETQYFGPGTRLLVL.

In the case of this clone: The junction departs from the called germline gene at one end, perhaps through a read error. This chain connects TRBV2 to TRBJ1-6; a weak D match, TRBD1 (5 bases). The length of the CDR3 is 15 residues. Germline CDR1 and CDR2: SNHLY and FYNNEI. The CDR3 is CASIEGWGTMTPLHF. In nucleotides, the CDR3 is TGTGCCAGCATTGAAGGGTGGGGCACTATGACACCCCTCCACTTT.

This clone was recorded once. The chain carries TRBV28 and TRBJ1-3; possible D gene TRBD1, 5 bases. Trimming took off 1 base at V and 9 bases at J, with 16 bases between the two ends. The CDR3 is 15 amino acids. The germline V gene has CDR1 MDHEN and CDR2 SYDVKM. CDR3 residues: CASSLSPRQMSTIYF. The CDR3 nucleotides are TGTGCCAGCAGTTTATCCCCCCGACAGATGAGCACCATATATTTT.

This chain uses TRBV5-1 with TRBJ2-3, with 8 bases matching TRBD1. This CDR3 is 13 amino acids long. Germline values: CDR1 SGHRS, CDR2 YFSETQ. V lost 7 bases, J lost 5 bases, and 6 bases stayed unmatched. CDR3 in DNA: TGCGCCAGCGGCCCTACAGGGGGAGATACGCAGTATTTT. Translated: CASGPTGGDTQYF.

V gene TRBV9 combines with J gene TRBJ1-2; 7 bases are shared with TRBD1. The CDR3 has 15 amino acids. Germline V gives CDR1 SGDLS, CDR2 YYNGEE. With V trimmed by 4 bases and J by 5 bases, 11 bases remained unmatched. Written as DNA, the CDR3 is TGTGCCAGCAGCCTAGCTTTCGGACAGGATTATGGCTACACCTTC. This translates into CASSLAFGQDYGYTF. The variable domain in full, completed from reference TRBV9 and TRBJ1-2, reads DSGVTQTPKHLITATGQRVTLRCSPRSGDLSVYWYQQSLDQGLQFLIQYYNGEERAKGNILERFSAQQFPDLHSELNLSSLELGDSALYFCASSLAFGQDYGYTFGSGTRLTVV.

This rearrangement joins TRBV28 to TRBJ1-1, with 10 bases lining up with TRBD1. This CDR3 has 13 residues. Germline V gene data show CDR1 as MDHEN and CDR2 as SYDVKM. V lost 7 bases and J lost 5; bases outside the gene matches: 4. The CDR3 nucleotides read TGTGCCAGCACCCGGGACAGGGGTACTGAAGCTTTCTTT. This translates into CASTRDRGTEAFF. The full variable domain, rest sourced from reference TRBV28 and TRBJ1-1, is DVKVTQSSRYLVKRTGEKVFLECVQDMDHENMFWYRQDPGLGLRLIYFSYDVKMKEKGDIPEGYSVSREKKERFSLILESASTNQTSMYLCASTRDRGTEAFFGQGTRLTVV.

This clone appeared a single time. CDR3 nucleotides: TGTGCCAGCAGTTACCTGACAAGGGTAACAGGCGAGCAGTACTTC. Residues: CASSYLTRVTGEQYF. The V gene is TRBV5-6, the J gene TRBJ2-7, with D possibly being TRBD1 (5 bases). There are 15 residues in the CDR3. CDR1 is SGHDT and CDR2 is YYEEEE in the germline V gene. The ends were cut back, 5 bases at V and 6 bases at J, with 21 bases in the middle. Using reference TRBV5-6 and TRBJ2-7 for the parts outside the CDR3, the full variable domain is DAGVTQSPTHLIKTRGQQVTLRCSPKSGHDTVSWYQQALGQGPQFIFQYYEEEERQRGNFPDRFSGHQFPNYSSELNVNALLLGDSALYLCASSYLTRVTGEQYFGPGTRLTVT.

The count of this clone is one. The V gene is TRBV7-3, the J gene TRBJ2-3, with D perhaps TRBD1 (6 bases). This CDR3 region has 14 residues. CDR1 is SGHTA and CDR2 is FQGTGA in the germline V gene. The V end lost 1 base, the J end lost 3 bases, and 8 bases lay between the germline ends. CDR3 amino acids: CASSLMGTTDTQYF. The DNA of the CDR3 is TGTGCCAGCAGCTTAATGGGGACAACAGATACGCAGTATTTT.

The CDR3 loop reads CASSPGGTEKTQYF. The CDR3 DNA sequence: TGTGCCAGCAGTCCGGGGGGGACAGAGAAGACCCAGTACTTC. V gene TRBV6-5 combines with J gene TRBJ2-5; tentatively, D is TRBD2 (8 bases). V lost 5 bases, J lost 6 bases, and 16 bases lay in between. The CDR3 spans 14 residues. Germline V gives CDR1 MNHEY, CDR2 SVGAGI.

The chain employs TRBV27 and TRBJ1-6; unclear D gene. V lost 2 bases to trimming and J lost 8 bases, with 7 bases between them. The CDR3 totals 13 residues. Germline CDR1 MNHEY, CDR2 SMNVEV (reference sequence). Here the CDR3 reads CASSLLGDSPLHF. CDR3 coding DNA: TGTGCCAGCAGTTTACTAGGTGATTCACCCCTCCACTTT.

The rearrangement uses TRBV7-9 and TRBJ1-1; no clear D gene. Trimming took 7 bases from V and 6 from J, leaving 15 bases between them. This CDR3 is built from 13 residues. Germline assignment: CDR1 SEHNR and CDR2 FQNEAQ (reference sequence). The CDR3 nucleotides are TGTGCCAGCACCTGGGAGGCCGGCGCTGAAGCTTTCTTT. Amino acid sequence: CASTWEAGAEAFF.

CDR3 DNA sequence: TGTGCCAGCAACTTGGGGTCGAGGGCGAACACTGAAGCTTTCTTT. Encoded protein: CASNLGSRANTEAFF. The chain is built from TRBV11-2 and TRBJ1-1; D is unclear. Germline V lookup: CDR1 SGHAT, CDR2 FQNNGV. CDR3 length: 15 residues. The V end lost 7 bases, the J end lost 1 base, and 16 bases lay between the germline ends.